Listed here are 3 T cell receptor beta chains from one sample, sequenced in a study of T-cell reconstitution after alpha-beta-depleted transplantation in children. Preparation of the TCRbeta library used unique molecular identifiers. TCRdb re-called the PCR reads through MiXCR, storing one row per CDR3 protein. The sample lists 800,000 to 1,000,000 distinct CDR3 sequences; about 29% were seen once. This material consisted of PBMCs, mostly from graft donor cells, taken 360 days after TCRalphabeta/CD19-depleted stem cell transplant. The receptors shown here come from a boy under three years old who had a stem cell transplant for SCID, so the T cells may come from the graft donor.

This clonotype has just a few counts. The chain carries TRBV4-2 and TRBJ1-1, with D unresolved. This CDR3 is 16 amino acids long. In germline, CDR1 is LGHNA, CDR2 YNFKEQ. V was trimmed by 2 bases and J by 0 bases, leaving 13 bases between them. CDR3 amino acids: CASSQPMRELNTEAFF. The CDR3 DNA is TGTGCCAGCAGCCAACCCATGAGGGAATTGAACACTGAAGCTTTCTTT.

The chain recombines TRBV5-6 with TRBJ1-1; TRBD1 is a possible D gene (6 bases). Trimming took 4 bases from V and 7 from J, leaving 20 bases between them. The CDR3 has 15 amino acids. Germline lookup yields CDR1 SGHDT and CDR2 YYEEEE. CDR3 nucleotides: TGTGCCAGCAGCCGGACAGATTACTCGGAGTTTGAAGCTTTCTTT. Translation: CASSRTDYSEFEAFF. The full variable domain, in which reference TRBV5-6 and TRBJ1-1 provide the parts outside the CDR3, is DAGVTQSPTHLIKTRGQQVTLRCSPKSGHDTVSWYQQALGQGPQFIFQYYEEEERQRGNFPDRFSGHQFPNYSSELNVNALLLGDSALYLCASSRTDYSEFEAFFGQGTRLTVV.

This chain links TRBV28 with TRBJ2-1; D may be TRBD1 (6 bases). Germline V CDR1 and CDR2: MDHEN, SYDVKM. The CDR3 contains 17 residues. Trimming pared 5 bases from V and 7 bases from J, leaving 24 bases between. The CDR3 DNA follows: TGTGCCAGCAGTCTCCCTTTGGGCAGGGGTATCAGGAATGAGCAGTTCTTC. Translated: CASSLPLGRGIRNEQFF.